Ten or more counts support the clone carrying this TCR beta chain. Its antigen is as yet unknown. Every TCR beta cDNA library bore unique molecular identifiers. Input populations of 1 to 10 million T cells gave rise to around 480,000 cDNA molecules. Each CDR3 protein gets one entry after TCRdb re-called the PCR reads with MiXCR. The table lists roughly 180,000 distinct CDR3 sequences, over 25% of them singletons. The data were taken from a study of post-analysis software for immune sequencing data. Across the whole study: Patients with relapsing-remitting, secondary progressive and progressive-relapsing multiple sclerosis courses were all represented.

General study points: Elevated frequency relative to controls characterized 4 or 5 TRBV segments in patients, TRBV5-6, TRBV5-1 and TRBV20-1 among them.

This CDR3 region has 13 residues. Trimming left V 6 bases short and J 10 bases short, with 17 bases between. Germline V CDR1 and CDR2: MNHNY, SVGAGI (reference sequence). J is TRBJ2-3 and V is TRBV6-6, with D possibly TRBD2 on 5 matching bases. The receptor was isolated from a girl between 5 and 17 years old with multiple sclerosis. Input material: blood. CDR3 in amino acids: CASRLGREVPQYF. For the CDR3, the DNA is TGTGCCAGCAGACTCGGACGGGAAGTACCGCAGTATTTT.